Reported below is one T cell receptor beta chain. The record originates from a study of cytomegalovirus exposure and HLA in healthy donors. The CDR3 extends over 14 amino acids. Germline V gene sequence: CDR1 SGHDT, CDR2 YYEEEE. V shed 6 bases and J shed 7 bases, with 14 bases lying between them. Use of 60 Vbeta and 13 Jbeta primers characterized the PCR. Profiling relied on immunoSEQ multiplex PCR, and the TCRdb table lists in-frame clones only, not all of them. The sample includes some 150,000 clones, 79% of them seen just once. The V call is TRBV5-6, the J call TRBJ1-6; D unresolved. The origin of this receptor is a woman in her forties or fifties in good health and CMV-seronegative. The sample consisted of PBMCs. The chain's CDR3 is CASTTGFLNSPLHF. The CDR3 DNA is TGTGCCAGCACAACCGGGTTTCTAAATTCACCCCTCCACTTT.